This TCR beta chain was captured in a study of T cells in Graves' hyperthyroidism and ophthalmopathy (dated by TCRdb to between 2018 and 2020). Background for the entire study: Peripheral blood samples were taken at initial diagnosis, before any treatment was given. To identify distinguishing TCR V-J signatures, a discovery cohort of about a hundred patients was used, comprising 43 with Graves' ophthalmopathy and 55 to 65 with stable Graves' hyperthyroidism. Whether ophthalmopathy could be predicted prospectively was tested in an independent validation cohort made up of approximately 19 hyperthyroidism patients plus 17 patients who later progressed to ophthalmopathy. The roughly 90 discovery patients were divided at random into training and test sets in a 7:3 ratio. In six Graves' hyperthyroidism patients, the study also compared T-cell repertoires from thyroid tissue with T-cell repertoires from blood. Once sampling was done, hyperthyroidism patients were given methimazole at a starting dose of 30 mg daily, whereas ophthalmopathy patients were given high-dose intravenous methylprednisolone. The paper describes TCR Vbeta CDR3 sequencing of about 140 peripheral blood samples, made up of 43 ophthalmopathy patients, 70 to 75 hyperthyroidism patients and 17 progressor patients.

The TCR beta CDR3 regions were amplified from RNA transcripts. The TCR CDR3 was subjected to a first round of RT-PCR using the HTBI primer set and the Qiagen OneStep RT-PCR kit. The libraries were constructed in a second round of multiplex PCR and then size-selected and purified. Sequencing of the libraries was done on an Illumina HiSeq2000 using paired-end 100 bp reads. Per the source publication's procedure: SOAPnuke was used to process the raw data, throwing out any read that contained adapters or uncalled bases, had a mean Phred below 15, or lacked an exact constant-primer or identifier match. COPE v1.2.5 was used to merge the high-quality paired reads, and each unique nucleotide sequence was defined as a clonotype. MiTCR v1.1 was used to align clonotypes to the IMGT TRBV, TRBD and TRBJ reference segments. The analysis was restricted to V-J combinations with a frequency above 0.0001, which together covered 99% to 99.2% of the repertoires. The TCS score was defined as F50 (clonal expansion) divided by E x V (chaos), with BLOSUM62-based TCRdist calculated between CDR3 peptides within each V-J. Welch's t-statistics and random forest reduced roughly 500 V-J features to about 13, which were used in a naive Bayes classifier (R e1071). TCRdb trimmed public reads at Q25 via fastp, called clones via MiXCR and kept in-frame beta chains. Under each unique CDR3 protein, matching rows form one entry showing the most common genes and DNA. TCRdb, not the original authors, processed these V and J calls. For this sample there are 330,000 or so distinct CDR3 sequences; 15% to 20% appear just once. Jointly, the top ten make up 15% to 18% of the sample.

This clonotype was seen many times. The target of this receptor is not known. No qualities accompany the bases; no much larger clone lies one base away. Moderately to severely active disease, a Clinical Activity Score of at least 3, a NOSPECS grade of at least 4, and a duration under 3 months were present in ophthalmopathy patients. The study excluded patients with uncontrolled infections, other autoimmune diseases, pregnancy or lactation. Diagnoses relied on clinical symptoms, serum thyroxine and TRAb, thyroid ultrasound and orbital computed tomography. PBMCs were isolated from 10 ml of fresh peripheral blood by Ficoll-Paque density gradient centrifugation. Total RNA was extracted using Trizol reagent, and RNA quality was assessed on an Agilent 2100 Bioanalyzer. Reading from cysteine to phenylalanine, the CDR3 counts 14 amino acids. Only the CDR3 part of the read is kept: 42 bases, read in frame from the first base. From the germline V gene, CDR1 is MNHNS and CDR2 is SASEGT. V was cut back by 2 bases and J by 3 bases, leaving a gap of 11 bases between them.

The full study reports these points: Ophthalmopathy was separated from stable hyperthyroidism by a 13 V-J signature model, with approximately 90% sensitivity and about 81% specificity obtained in cross-validation and 80%/75% obtained in testing. In validation, the model predicted progression to ophthalmopathy a median of around six months before onset, with approximately 68% sensitivity and 72.22% specificity. No statistical method was used to set the sample size in advance, and investigators knew the group allocation. Most expanded thyroid clonotypes (frequency above 0.001) were also detected in blood, a finding suggesting that blood repertoires may reflect thyroid immune responses.

This clonotype was sampled from a woman between 40 and 50 years old with Graves' ophthalmopathy. Material for sequencing was blood. Here the chain combines TRBV6-1 and TRBJ2-7; 6 matching bases give a weak D call of TRBD1. The nucleotide sequence is TGTGCCAGCAGTGAAATCGGACAGATCTACGAGCAGTACTTC. Translated, it reads CASSEIGQIYEQYF.